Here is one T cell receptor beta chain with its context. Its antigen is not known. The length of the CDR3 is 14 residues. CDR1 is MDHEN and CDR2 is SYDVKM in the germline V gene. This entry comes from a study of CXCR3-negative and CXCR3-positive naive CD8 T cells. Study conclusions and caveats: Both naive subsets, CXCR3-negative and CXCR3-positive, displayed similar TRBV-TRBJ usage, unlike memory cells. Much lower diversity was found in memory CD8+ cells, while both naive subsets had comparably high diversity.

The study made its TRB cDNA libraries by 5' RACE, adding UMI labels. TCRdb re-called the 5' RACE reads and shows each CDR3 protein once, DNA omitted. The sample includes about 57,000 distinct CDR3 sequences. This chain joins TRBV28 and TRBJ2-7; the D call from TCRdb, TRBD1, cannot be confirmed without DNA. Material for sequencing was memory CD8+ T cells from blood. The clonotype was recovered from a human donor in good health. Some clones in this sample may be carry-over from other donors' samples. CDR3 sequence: CASSPHVGGPEQYF. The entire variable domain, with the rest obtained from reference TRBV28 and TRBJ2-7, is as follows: DVKVTQSSRYLVKRTGEKVFLECVQDMDHENMFWYRQDPGLGLRLIYFSYDVKMKEKGDIPEGYSVSREKKERFSLILESASTNQTSMYLCASSPHVGGPEQYFGPGTRLTVT.